The TCR beta chain under discussion was sequenced for a study of glioma-infiltrating T cells after dendritic cell vaccination. Background on the study: Glioblastoma patients came from Phase I and II dendritic cell vaccination trials. General study results and limits: Estimated pretreatment TIL content predicted outcome after dendritic cell vaccination.

Time point here: after dendritic cell vaccination, including at tumor progression/relapse. Blood PBMC samples: pre-vaccination, two weeks post third vaccination, and at tumor progression. Worth noting for this clone: Its specificity is not known.

Up to about 2 ug genomic DNA was used for TCRB CDR3 amplification. TCRdb keeps only in-frame clones here, not all; method: immunoSEQ multiplex PCR. This table has approximately 85,000 clones, roughly 85% appearing once. This sequence originates from a human donor with glioblastoma. The sequencing used blood, collected after dendritic cell vaccination.

CDR3 amino acids: CASSLVTGGTNTEAFF. In DNA form, the CDR3 reads TGTGCCAGCAGCTTGGTTACAGGGGGTACGAACACTGAAGCTTTCTTT. The chain has TRBV5-6 and TRBJ1-1, with TRBD1 matching over 8 bases. With 0 bases clipped from V and 1 base from J, the junction kept 5 bases outside the gene matches. From germline, CDR1 is SGHDT and CDR2 YYEEEE. The CDR3 length is 16 residues.